In its sample, the clone carrying this T cell receptor (beta chain) was seen a few times. The antigen remains unidentified. These data belong to a study of T cells after yellow fever vaccination. On the study more broadly: Low-cell-number fractions underwent preparation using SMART-Seq v4 Ultra Low Input.

By 5'RACE template switching, TCR cDNA was produced, with a universal primer site and UMIs added in the process. Using its own MiXCR run on the 5' RACE reads, TCRdb lists one record per CDR3 protein. Counted here are some 110,000 distinct CDR3 sequences, around 7.2% occurring once; the ten biggest clones make up roughly 3%. Germline CDR1 and CDR2: SGHTA and FQGNSA. The CDR3 has 16 amino acids. Trimming cost V 3 bases and J 1 base, with 13 bases left between them. The study, taken as a whole, reports: Peak timing came faster in the weaker secondary response, day 5 versus 15. Re-detected after boosting: most primary clones, approximately 97% of CD4 and 75% to 90% of CD8.

The receptor was isolated from a man between 18 and 35 years old who received the YFV17D yellow fever vaccine. This rearrangement joins TRBV7-2 to TRBJ1-5; D perhaps matches TRBD1 (6 bases). Sequencing was performed on CD4+ T cells sorted from PBMCs, taken roughly 47 days after the first yellow fever vaccination. For the CDR3, the DNA is TGTGCCAGCAGCTTGGACCGGGGGCGAAGCAATCAGCCCCAGCATTTT. Translation: CASSLDRGRSNQPQHF. The full variable domain, in which reference TRBV7-2 and TRBJ1-5 provide the parts outside the CDR3, is GAGVSQSPSNKVTEKGKDVELRCDPISGHTALYWYRQSLGQGLEFLIYFQGNSAPDKSGLPSDRFSAERTGGSVSTLTIQRTQQEDSAVYLCASSLDRGRSNQPQHFGDGTRLSIL.